This T cell receptor (beta chain) was captured by sequencing in a study of graft-versus-host responses after intestinal transplantation. As for the study in general: Transplant recipients had multivisceral, liver-intestinal, or isolated intestinal grafts. Recipients across the board were started on anti-thymocyte globulin induction, then kept on tacrolimus and steroids for about 3 years. Whole-study results and caveats: Some GvH clones were seen earlier in gut or blood, suggesting intestinal origin. Where graft-donor T cell macrochimerism was present, patients had high graft-versus-host to host-versus-graft clonal ratios in allografts.

CDR1 and CDR2 (germline): SGHRS, YFSETQ. The CDR3 runs 15 residues. Trimming cost V 1 base and J 0 bases, with 9 bases left between them. Notes on this clone: Its antigen is not identified.

Clones were read by immunoSEQ multiplex PCR, and TCRdb kept only the in-frame ones, dropping some. This table has approximately 49,000 clones, about 95% appearing once. The clonotype comes from a human donor who was the organ donor for an intestinal transplant. The V and J genes are TRBV5-1 and TRBJ2-3; D unresolved. Source: unstimulated CD8+ T cells sorted from spleen or lymph node cells, taken before transplant. The CDR3 nucleotides read TGCGCCAGCAGCTTGAAGCCGGCTAGCACAGATACGCAGTATTTT. Its protein product is CASSLKPASTDTQYF.